These 25 T cell receptor beta chains were all obtained from the same sample, sequenced in a study of blood T cells in healthy people across ages (dated by TCRdb to between 2014 and 2016). Library preparation used 5' RACE. Reads for this sample came from an Illumina HiSeq 2500. A second PCR of about 6 to 12 cycles was run with a J-beta primer mix and a sample-barcoded 5' primer. TCRdb reran the public reads through fastp at Q25 and MiXCR, keeping productive beta chains. For every CDR3 protein sequence, its rows merge into one entry that carries the most common genes and DNA. The sample table lists about 560,000 distinct CDR3 sequences, about 28% of them with a count of one. The ten largest make up 3.6% of the sample. This sample also belongs to another study, concerning T cells of mothers and their children.

Sequenced: blood. All receptors derive from a boy between 2 and 10 years old in good health.

This clonotype was seen more than once but under ten times. The rearrangement links TRBV20-1 to TRBJ2-7; 7 positions agree with TRBD1. Per the germline V gene, CDR1 is DFQATT and CDR2 is SNEGSKA (reference sequence). CDR3 size: 14 residues. The J segment lost 3 bases and the V segment lost 1 base, leaving 6 bases of the junction unmatched. The CDR3 bases are TGCAGTGCTAGAGCCTCTCGGGACAGCTACGAGCAGTACTTC. Translated, it gives CSARASRDSYEQYF.

This clonotype was counted a few times. This sequence joins TRBV20-1 and TRBJ1-4; possibly TRBD1 for D (5 bases). Germline V gene sequence: CDR1 DFQATT, CDR2 SNEGSKA (reference sequence). Trimming cost V 4 bases and J 6 bases, with 15 bases left between them. The CDR3 runs 14 residues. In nucleotides, the CDR3 is TGCAGTGCTACAGCCCCGGGGACGTATGAAAAACTGTTTTTT. This sequence encodes CSATAPGTYEKLFF.

The J gene is TRBJ2-7, the V gene TRBV7-8; TRBD1 agrees at 7 bases. The CDR3 is 15 amino acids. Germline CDR1 reads SGHVS; CDR2 reads FQNEAQ. V trimming: 5 bases; J trimming: 5 bases; junction bases outside the gene matches: 12. The CDR3 here is CASSIYRGPSDEQYF. CDR3 nucleotide sequence: TGTGCCAGCAGCATATACAGGGGACCCTCGGACGAGCAGTACTTC.

This clonotype has only a few counts. The chain employs TRBV2 and TRBJ1-4; a possible D gene is TRBD1 (6 bases). The CDR3 consists of 13 residues. Germline CDR1 and CDR2: SNHLY and FYNNEI. The V end lost 6 bases, the J end lost 8 bases, and 13 bases lay between the germline ends. CDR3 DNA: TGTGCCAGCAGACAGGGCTTGAAGGAAAAACTGTTTTTT. Translating it yields CASRQGLKEKLFF.

This clonotype was observed many times. The rearrangement uses TRBV24-1 and TRBJ2-7; 9 positions agree with TRBD2. CDR1 is KGHDR, CDR2 SFDVKD, per germline. The CDR3 has 13 residues. J lost 4 bases, V lost 3 bases, and 0 bases had no gene match. The CDR3 nucleotides are TGTGCCACCAGTGATAGCGGGAGGTACGAGCAGTACTTC. Translated, it gives CATSDSGRYEQYF.

A few counts support this clonotype. The chain employs TRBV6-2 or TRBV6-3 and TRBJ2-3; D assignment may be TRBD1 or TRBD2 (5 bases each). Germline-derived CDR1 and CDR2 are MNHEY and SVGEGT. The germline V and J ends were trimmed by 0 bases and 2 bases, with 15 bases remaining between them. The CDR3 loop spans 17 amino acids. The CDR3 sequence: CASSYSRGSFYTDTQYF. CDR3 nucleotides: TGTGCCAGCAGTTACTCGAGGGGTAGCTTTTACACAGATACGCAGTATTTT.

This clonotype was found a few times. The V and J genes are TRBV12-3 or TRBV12-4 and TRBJ2-5, with unresolved D. The CDR3 runs 14 residues. V dropped 3 bases and J dropped 0 bases, with 8 bases sitting between them. The CDR3 loop reads CASSFKEYQETQYF. The CDR3 nucleotides are TGTGCCAGCAGTTTCAAGGAATACCAAGAGACCCAGTACTTC.

The V call is TRBV29-1, the J call TRBJ2-5; D could derive from TRBD1 or TRBD2 (5 bases each). The CDR3 is 15 residues long. V shed 6 bases and J shed 0 bases, with 17 bases lying between them. CDR1 is SQVTM, CDR2 ANQGSEA, per germline. CDR3 DNA: TGCAGCGTGGCAACCGGGACGGGGTACCAAGAGACCCAGTACTTC. This codes for CSVATGTGYQETQYF.

The sample holds a few counts of this clonotype. The CDR3 here is CASTGWSSYEQYF. The DNA of the CDR3 is TGTGCCAGCACAGGTTGGAGCTCCTACGAGCAGTACTTC. The chain joins TRBV25-1 to TRBJ2-7, with D unresolved. Germline CDR1 and CDR2: MGHDK and SYGVNS. The ends were cut back, 7 bases at V and 0 bases at J, with 10 bases in the middle. The CDR3 runs to 13 residues.

The V and J genes are TRBV20-1 and TRBJ2-1, with unresolved D. V shed 6 bases and J shed 0 bases, with 9 bases lying between them. Germline V gene data show CDR1 as DFQATT and CDR2 as SNEGSKA (reference sequence). There are 13 residues in the CDR3. The CDR3 nucleotides read TGCAGTGCCGTAGACTCCTCCTACAATGAGCAGTTCTTC. Its protein is CSAVDSSYNEQFF.

The chain has TRBV7-2 and TRBJ2-1, with 11 bases aligning to TRBD2. The CDR3 has 14 amino acids. Germline loops: CDR1 SGHTA, CDR2 FQGNSA. Germline trimming cut 5 bases from V and 9 bases from J; bases unmatched to any gene: 6. DNA of the CDR3: TGTGCCAGCAGCCCGACTAGCGGGGTTGGTGAGCAGTTCTTC. It is translated as CASSPTSGVGEQFF.

CDR3 protein: CASSGIPAIAQFF. Here the CDR3 DNA reads TGTGCCAGCAGCGGCATTCCGGCTATAGCGCAGTTCTTC. The chain recombines TRBV7-9 with TRBJ2-1; the D is unclear. Germline V gene lookup returns CDR1 SEHNR and CDR2 FQNEAQ (reference sequence). The CDR3 contains 13 residues. V lost 5 bases, J lost 12 bases, and 17 bases lay in between.

A few counts support this clonotype. The CDR3 nucleotides read TGTGCCAGCAGCCGGTGGGCCACGACTAGCGGGAGCCACGAGCAGTACTTC. Encoded protein: CASSRWATTSGSHEQYF. V gene TRBV5-6 combines with J gene TRBJ2-7, with 12 bases identical to TRBD2. This CDR3 contains 17 residues. Germline V CDR1 and CDR2: SGHDT, YYEEEE. The V and J ends lost 4 bases and 5 bases, in that order; junction bases with no gene match: 13.

The rearrangement uses TRBV20-1 and TRBJ1-6; 8 bases are shared with TRBD1. The germline CDR1 and CDR2 sequences are DFQATT and SNEGSKA (reference sequence). V shed 6 bases and J 7 bases; nucleotides not matched to a gene: 8. The CDR3 has 14 amino acids. CDR3 sequence (DNA): TGCAGTGCCCGCCCGGGACAGGAGAATTCACCCCTCCACTTT. It translates to CSARPGQENSPLHF.

This clonotype was seen more than once but under ten times. This rearrangement joins TRBV6-2 or TRBV6-3 to TRBJ2-7; D ambiguous. The CDR3 length is 11 residues. The germline gives CDR1 MNHEY, CDR2 SVGEGT. V was clipped by 5 bases and J by 7 bases, with 9 bases between them. This CDR3 is CASSRDGEQYF. CDR3 nucleotide sequence: TGTGCCAGCAGTCGCGACGGGGAGCAGTACTTC.

This clonotype was seen a handful of times. This rearrangement joins TRBV7-9 to TRBJ2-6, with unresolved D. Trimming pared 2 bases from V and 0 bases from J, leaving 11 bases between. CDR1 is SEHNR, CDR2 FQNEAQ, per germline (reference sequence). The CDR3 is made up of 17 amino acids. CDR3 nucleotide sequence: TGTGCCAGCAGCTTAAGGCAGCCGTTCTCTGGGGCCAACGTCCTGACTTTC. It is translated as CASSLRQPFSGANVLTF.

The rearrangement uses TRBV5-1 and TRBJ2-7; tentative D call: TRBD2 (6 bases). V lost 0 bases and J 1 base, leaving 11 bases between the germline ends. This CDR3 is 15 amino acids long. CDR1 and CDR2 (germline): SGHRS, YFSETQ. CDR3 coding DNA: TGCGCCAGCAGCTTGGGGGGGGACGGATCCTACGAGCAGTACTTC. Translation: CASSLGGDGSYEQYF.

The V call is TRBV7-9, the J call TRBJ2-2; 7 nucleotides match TRBD2. This CDR3 is built from 18 residues. V lost 2 bases to trimming and J lost 5 bases; unmatched junction nucleotides: 14. The germline V gene has CDR1 SEHNR and CDR2 FQNEAQ (reference sequence). CDR3 sequence (DNA): TGTGCCAGCAGCTTAAAGCTAGACGGGAGGCATGCAACCGGGGAGCTGTTTTTT. Amino acid sequence: CASSLKLDGRHATGELFF.

The chain carries TRBV10-1 and TRBJ2-5, with D unresolved. The DNA end favors TRBJ2-7, so the J call may be wrong. This CDR3 spans 14 amino acids. CDR1 WNHNN and CDR2 SYGVQD come from the germline V gene (reference sequence). The CDR3 coding sequence is TGCGCCGGCGGCTGGAGTGGCGCCTCCTACGAGCAGTACTTC. Its translation: CAGGWSGASYEQYF.

The rearrangement joins TRBV28 to TRBJ1-1; D might be TRBD1 (6 bases). This CDR3 spans 16 amino acids. Germline V gene data show CDR1 as MDHEN and CDR2 as SYDVKM. Trimming removed 7 bases at V and 1 base at J, with 19 bases between. The CDR3 region has the DNA TGTGCCAGCACCCCGGCAGGGGTACGTAGGAACACTGAAGCTTTCTTT. This gives the protein CASTPAGVRRNTEAFF.

The V call is TRBV12-3 or TRBV12-4, the J call TRBJ2-1; D may be TRBD1 or TRBD2 (5 bases each). Between the trimmed V and J ends, which lost 3 bases and 8 bases, there was a span of 14 bases. The CDR3 is 14 residues long. CDR3 bases: TGTGCCAGCAGTTTCAAATGGGGGTCTTATGAGCAGTTCTTC. Protein: CASSFKWGSYEQFF.

The chain employs TRBV12-3 or TRBV12-4 and TRBJ2-5, with 8 bases lining up with TRBD2. The ends lost 3 bases at V and 3 bases at J; junction bases unmatched: 6. The length of the CDR3 is 15 residues. CDR3: CASSFWGGRKETQYF. The CDR3 DNA reads as TGTGCCAGCAGTTTTTGGGGCGGGAGGAAAGAGACCCAGTACTTC.

There are a few counts of this clonotype. V usage is TRBV2 and J usage is TRBJ2-5; D is unclear. V shed 4 bases and J shed 2 bases, with 5 bases lying between them. The germline gives CDR1 SNHLY, CDR2 FYNNEI. This CDR3 comprises 12 residues. CDR3 sequence: CASSGIQETQYF. In DNA, the CDR3 is TGTGCCAGCAGTGGCATACAAGAGACCCAGTACTTC.

This rearrangement joins TRBV29-1 to TRBJ2-2, with TRBD1 identical over 7 bases. Germline V gene sequence: CDR1 SQVTM, CDR2 ANQGSEA. The CDR3 sequence is 15 residues long. The junction had 9 bases not matched to a gene; V was cut back by 5 bases and J by 3 bases. In DNA form, the CDR3 reads TGCAGCGTTCGACAGGGAAGTACGGACACCGGGGAGCTGTTTTTT. Residues: CSVRQGSTDTGELFF.

The chain couples TRBV7-2 to TRBJ2-7; D is uncertain. The germline V and J ends were trimmed by 1 base and 3 bases, with 13 bases remaining between them. This CDR3 has 15 amino acids. Germline assignment: CDR1 SGHTA and CDR2 FQGNSA. CDR3 bases: TGTGCCAGCAGCTTAGGGGCCGATGTCCACTACGAGCAGTACTTC. It yields the protein CASSLGADVHYEQYF.